The subject of this entry is one T cell receptor beta chain. There is no known antigen for this receptor. No qualities accompany the bases; no much larger clone lies one base away. Genomic DNA was extracted from sorted cells for sequencing of the TCRbeta CDR3 region. The immunoSEQ Assay was used to sequence the TCRbeta CDR3 regions. The source is immuneACCESS, and TCRdb retained only in-frame sequences with V and J called. Part of the clones is not carried over; for the studies checked, unresolved V genes explain less than half of this, and the remainder is unexplained. The sample includes 90,000 to 100,000 clones, with approximately 90% observed a single time. 0.79% of the sample comes from the top ten. The data originate from a study of OX40 agonist ivuxolimab in advanced cancers. A note on the overall study: Ivuxolimab was a fully human IgG2 agonistic monoclonal antibody targeting the costimulatory receptor OX40 (CD134). The monotherapy dose-escalation portion (N of about 50 patients) of the phase I ivuxolimab trial is reported in the paper. Three dose-escalation patients achieved partial responses, one with hepatocellular carcinoma and two with cutaneous melanoma. Intravenous ivuxolimab was administered to patients every 2 weeks at six dose levels: 0.01, 0.1, 0.3, 1.5, 3 and 10 mg/kg. Peripheral TCRbeta sequencing was intended to test whether TCR sequence diversity was altered and clonal T-cell expansion was caused by ivuxolimab. A male proportion of roughly 80% and a mean age of 60 years, ranging from 23 to 79, were recorded for the dose-escalation cohort. Prior anti-PD-1, anti-PD-L1 or anti-CTLA-4 therapy was permitted, and checkpoint inhibitors had been received by about two fifths of dose-escalation patients. Of the approximately 54 patients in dose escalation, around 19 had hepatocellular carcinoma, some 15 had melanoma, 9 had renal cell carcinoma and 9 had head and neck cancer. The paper as a whole reports these results and caveats: The antigen specificity of the clonally expanded peripheral T cells was not determined. In partial responders in the 0.1-3.0 mg/kg groups, normalized peripheral clonal expansion was found to be among the lowest, especially among CD8+ T cells. After ivuxolimab, CD8+ T cells had more expanded clones than CD4+ T cells on average. Low levels of normalized T-cell clonal expansion were also seen in some patients who did not respond. At doses of 0.1 to 3.0 mg/kg, clonal expansion of both CD4+ and CD8+ blood T cells was observed from baseline to week 6.

Patients with autoimmune disease history or receiving systemic immunosuppression were excluded from the trial. Peripheral blood for TCR sequencing was collected from all dose cohorts at baseline, on cycle 4 day 1, and on cycle 7 day 1. Samples came from an open-label, multicenter, first-in-human phase I dose-escalation trial of ivuxolimab. Adults with locally advanced or metastatic melanoma, renal cell carcinoma, hepatocellular carcinoma or head and neck squamous cell carcinoma were enrolled in the trial. Before TCR sequencing, CD4+ T cells and CD8+ T cells from peripheral blood were sorted into separate populations. The clonotype originates from an adult with an advanced solid tumor such as melanoma, head and neck, liver or kidney cancer. The sample here was CD4+ or CD8+ T cells sorted from blood, taken in a trial of the OX40 agonist ivuxolimab.

For the CDR3, the sequence is CASTSSRRPYNEQFF. The nucleotides are TGTGCCAGCACCTCCAGCAGGCGACCCTACAATGAGCAGTTCTTC. The chain employs TRBV4-2 and TRBJ2-1, with the D gene too uncertain to name. The trim is 7 bases for V and 2 bases for J, with a gap of 15 bases between the germline ends. CDR1 and CDR2, looked up from the germline V gene, are LGHNA and YNFKEQ. Spanning cysteine to phenylalanine, the CDR3 consists of 15 amino acids. Only CDR3 DNA is held: 45 bases, read in frame from base 1.